These 27 T cell receptor beta chains came from one sample sequenced in a study of blood T cell repertoires in COVID-19. Method: immunoSEQ multiplex PCR; TCRdb's copy keeps in-frame clones and lacks some. The repertoire holds 250,000 to 400,000 clones, with approximately 88% as singletons. Sequenced: peripheral blood. These receptors all stem from a woman aged 25-40 years with COVID-19, enrolled during active disease.

CDR3 coding DNA: TGTGCCAGCAGCTTAGGCTATGGCGGTTATGGCTACACCTTC. Encoded protein: CASSLGYGGYGYTF. The chain has TRBV13 and TRBJ1-2; D is undetermined. The CDR3 is 14 amino acids. The V and J ends lost 0 bases and 5 bases respectively, with 10 bases between them. Germline V lookup: CDR1 PRHDT, CDR2 FYEKMQ (reference sequence).

This clone came up a few times. V is TRBV7-3 and J is TRBJ1-1; 7 bases fit TRBD1. J lost 4 bases, V lost 5 bases, and 4 bases had no gene match. The CDR3 consists of 13 residues. Looked up from germline, CDR1 is SGHTA and CDR2 is FQGTGA. CDR3 amino acids: CASSLGTATEAFF. CDR3 DNA sequence: TGTGCCAGCAGCCTCGGGACAGCCACTGAAGCTTTCTTT.

The V call is TRBV19, the J call TRBJ2-1; 16 bases line up with TRBD2. Trimming took 4 bases from V and 0 from J; bases not matched to a gene: 3. The CDR3 totals 18 residues. The V gene's germline CDR1 is LNHDA and CDR2 SQIVND (reference sequence). CDR3 bases: TGTGCCAGTAGTACGGGACTAGCGGGGGGGAGCTCCTACAATGAGCAGTTCTTC. Translation: CASSTGLAGGSSYNEQFF.

The rearrangement links TRBV20-1 to TRBJ1-4; D may be TRBD1 (5 bases). This CDR3 spans 15 amino acids. The germline CDR1 and CDR2 sequences are DFQATT and SNEGSKA (reference sequence). V lost 3 bases and J lost 8, with 19 bases in between. CDR3 protein: CSASRGWGRGEKLFF. CDR3 sequence (DNA): TGCAGTGCTAGTAGGGGTTGGGGTCGTGGCGAAAAACTGTTTTTT.

V and J are TRBV4-1 and TRBJ1-6; 9 bases agree with TRBD1. CDR1 is MGHRA and CDR2 is YSYEKL in the germline V gene. Losses at the gene ends were 6 bases for V and 11 bases for J; bases not matched to a gene: 5. The CDR3 extends over 13 amino acids. CDR3 in DNA: TGCGCCAGCAGGGCACAGGGGGCGACACCCCTCCACTTT. Translated: CASRAQGATPLHF.

This clone was recorded only once. The chain couples TRBV27 to TRBJ1-2; possible D gene TRBD1, 6 bases. This CDR3 contains 14 residues. CDR1 MNHEY and CDR2 SMNVEV come from the germline V gene (reference sequence). V dropped 7 bases and J dropped 6 bases, with 18 bases sitting between them. CDR3 DNA sequence: TGTGCCAGCAACCCGTGGGGGGGCAAAGATGGCTACACCTTC. It translates to CASNPWGGKDGYTF.

V is TRBV30 and J is TRBJ1-4; 9 nucleotides match TRBD1. Trimming took 4 bases from V and 8 from J; bases not matched to a gene: 8. CDR3 size: 14 residues. Looked up from germline, CDR1 is GTSNPN and CDR2 is SVGIG (reference sequence). CDR3 sequence: CAWNRGQGEEKLFF. CDR3 in DNA: TGTGCCTGGAATCGGGGACAGGGCGAAGAAAAACTGTTTTTT.

The chain combines TRBV10-2 with TRBJ2-2; D perhaps matches TRBD1 (6 bases). The CDR3 spans 12 residues. Germline values: CDR1 WSHSY, CDR2 SAAADI. The V gene lost 10 bases and the J gene lost 6 bases, with 12 bases spanning the gap. The CDR3 sequence is CATWGLSGELFF. CDR3 DNA sequence: TGCGCCACCTGGGGGCTATCCGGGGAGCTGTTTTTT.

The chain uses TRBV7-9 and TRBJ2-1; weak D call: TRBD1 (6 bases). Trimming shortened V by 5 bases and J by 1 base, and 9 bases separated the two germline ends. This CDR3 has 14 amino acids. The V gene's germline CDR1 is SEHNR and CDR2 FQNEAQ (reference sequence). CDR3: CASSRDNSYNEQFF. CDR3 DNA: TGTGCCAGCAGCAGGGACAATTCCTACAATGAGCAGTTCTTC.

This chain's CDR3 is CASAQGVNYGYTF. The CDR3, as DNA: TGCGCCAGCGCACAGGGGGTTAACTATGGCTACACCTTC. The V and J genes are TRBV10-2 and TRBJ1-2; 8 nucleotides agree with TRBD1. The CDR3 has 13 residues. V trimming: 8 bases; J trimming: 1 base; junction bases outside the gene matches: 3. Germline values: CDR1 WSHSY, CDR2 SAAADI.

This clone was seen a single time. The J gene is TRBJ1-3, the V gene TRBV5-6; 7 nucleotides line up with TRBD1. Germline CDR1 reads SGHDT; CDR2 reads YYEEEE. The J segment lost 1 base and the V segment lost 2 bases, leaving 6 bases of the junction unmatched. The CDR3 spans 16 residues. The CDR3 sequence: CASSLRGPVSGNTIYF. CDR3 bases: TGTGCCAGCAGCTTAAGGGGGCCCGTATCTGGAAACACCATATATTTT.

This clone was recorded many times. V gene TRBV7-9 combines with J gene TRBJ1-2, with D possibly matching TRBD1 (6 bases). V lost 3 bases and J 6 bases, leaving 11 bases between the germline ends. Germline V CDR1 and CDR2: SEHNR, FQNEAQ (reference sequence). The CDR3 runs 13 residues. CDR3 protein: CASSLAGAHGYTF. CDR3 DNA: TGTGCCAGCAGCTTGGCGGGGGCCCATGGCTACACCTTC.

V is TRBV3-1 (or the pseudogene TRBV3-2) and J is TRBJ1-2, with TRBD1 matching over 8 bases. V dropped 3 bases and J dropped 6; count of bases not matched to a gene: 12. CDR3 length: 16 amino acids. In germline, CDR1 is LGHDT, CDR2 YNNKEL (reference sequence). The CDR3 region has the DNA TGTGCCAGCAGCCACACTCCTTCGACAGGGGCTCATGGCTACACCTTC. Protein product: CASSHTPSTGAHGYTF.

J is TRBJ1-2 and V is TRBV5-6, with TRBD1 as a possible D gene (6 bases). The CDR3 extends over 19 amino acids. Germline V CDR1 and CDR2: SGHDT, YYEEEE. V was cut by 4 bases and J by 0 bases, with 25 bases left in between. Written as DNA, the CDR3 is TGTGCCAGCAGCATTACAGGGAGCACTGTCTTCGTAGCTAACTATGGCTACACCTTC. The encoded protein is CASSITGSTVFVANYGYTF. Complete variable domain (other parts from reference TRBV5-6 and TRBJ1-2): DAGVTQSPTHLIKTRGQQVTLRCSPKSGHDTVSWYQQALGQGPQFIFQYYEEEERQRGNFPDRFSGHQFPNYSSELNVNALLLGDSALYLCASSITGSTVFVANYGYTFGSGTRLTVV.

The rearrangement uses TRBV15 and TRBJ2-5; 10 bases match TRBD2. The CDR3 has 17 amino acids. V trimming: 1 base; J trimming: 1 base; junction bases outside the gene matches: 6. CDR1 is LNHNV and CDR2 is YYDKDF in the germline V gene (reference sequence). The DNA of the CDR3 is TGTGCCACCAGCAGAGTGGCTAGCGGGGGATCCCAAGAGACCCAGTACTTC. It codes for CATSRVASGGSQETQYF.

The chain carries TRBV19 and TRBJ1-1; D ambiguous. CDR1 and CDR2 (germline): LNHDA, SQIVND (reference sequence). Trimming removed 3 bases at V and 1 base at J, with 12 bases between. The CDR3 is 15 residues long. CDR3 sequence: CASSISARANTEAFF. Written as DNA, the CDR3 is TGTGCCAGTAGTATCTCCGCCCGCGCGAACACTGAAGCTTTCTTT.

The rearrangement uses TRBV6-1 and TRBJ1-1; D gene uncertain. The germline V and J ends were trimmed by 0 bases and 7 bases, with 12 bases remaining between them. Germline CDR1 and CDR2: MNHNS and SASEGT. The CDR3 is 14 amino acids. The CDR3 sequence is CASSEARRSVEAFF. In nucleotides, the CDR3 is TGTGCCAGCAGTGAAGCCCGGAGGTCAGTTGAAGCTTTCTTT.

The chain is built from TRBV24-1 and TRBJ1-5; no reliable D call. Looked up from germline, CDR1 is KGHDR and CDR2 is SFDVKD. CDR3 length equals 12 residues. Trimming pared 6 bases from V and 5 bases from J, leaving 7 bases between. The CDR3 DNA reads as TGTGCCACCAGTTACGGAGATCAGCCCCAGCATTTT. It yields the protein CATSYGDQPQHF.

The gene calls are TRBV7-8 and TRBJ2-5; 10 bases map to TRBD2. After removal of 1 base from V and 4 bases from J, the junction contained 0 bases not matched to a gene. In germline, CDR1 is SGHVS, CDR2 FQNEAQ. The CDR3 consists of 14 residues. This CDR3 reads CASSLGTSGETQYF. The CDR3 DNA reads as TGTGCCAGCAGCTTAGGGACTAGCGGAGAGACCCAGTACTTC.

This chain joins TRBV5-1 and TRBJ1-2; D uncertain. CDR1 is SGHRS and CDR2 is YFSETQ in the germline V gene. V was trimmed by 0 bases and J by 8 bases, leaving 14 bases between them. CDR3 length equals 14 residues. CDR3 sequence: CASSLDQAWWGYTF. Written as DNA, the CDR3 is TGCGCCAGCAGCTTGGACCAGGCCTGGTGGGGCTACACCTTC. Based on the CDR3 plus reference TRBV5-1 and TRBJ1-2, the full variable domain is KAGVTQTPRYLIKTRGQQVTLSCSPISGHRSVSWYQQTPGQGLQFLFEYFSETQRNKGNFPGRFSGRQFSNSRSEMNVSTLELGDSALYLCASSLDQAWWGYTFGSGTRLTVV.

The chain couples TRBV15 to TRBJ2-7, with TRBD1 matching over 9 bases. This CDR3 is built from 15 residues. The germline V gene encodes CDR1 LNHNV and CDR2 YYDKDF (reference sequence). V was pared by 4 bases and J by 5 bases, with 9 bases of the junction left unmatched. The DNA of the CDR3 is TGTGCCACCAGCAAGGGAGGACAGGGGAGCAACGAGCAGTACTTC. It translates to CATSKGGQGSNEQYF.

The chain links TRBV7-2 to TRBJ1-1; 9 bases are a match to TRBD1. Germline lookup yields CDR1 SGHTA and CDR2 FQGNSA. CDR3 length: 16 amino acids. J lost 3 bases, V lost 7 bases, and 12 bases had no gene match. This CDR3 is CASIPTGGAWDTEAFF. As DNA, the CDR3 is TGTGCCAGCATCCCAACAGGGGGCGCTTGGGACACTGAAGCTTTCTTT.

The CDR3 coding sequence is TGTGCCAGCAGCAAACCGGGACAACTGATTAACTATGGCTACACCTTC. Protein product: CASSKPGQLINYGYTF. The V gene is TRBV5-4, the J gene TRBJ1-2; possibly TRBD1 for D (6 bases). The CDR3 is 16 residues long. Trimming cost V 4 bases and J 1 base, with 17 bases left between them. Germline V gene lookup returns CDR1 SGHNT and CDR2 YYREEE (reference sequence). Full variable domain (missing parts from reference TRBV5-4 and TRBJ1-2): ETGVTQSPTHLIKTRGQQVTLRCSSQSGHNTVSWYQQALGQGPQFIFQYYREEENGRGNFPPRFSGLQFPNYSSELNVNALELDDSALYLCASSKPGQLINYGYTFGSGTRLTVV.

This clone is a singleton in its sample. Here the CDR3 DNA reads TGCGCCAGCAGCCCGGGACTCTCCTATAATTCACCCCTCCACTTT. Translation: CASSPGLSYNSPLHF. V and J are TRBV5-1 and TRBJ1-6; the D gene is possibly TRBD1 (5 bases). V was cut by 4 bases and J by 0 bases, with 8 bases left in between. There are 15 residues in the CDR3. Per the germline V gene, CDR1 is SGHRS and CDR2 is YFSETQ.

The chain joins TRBV7-5 to TRBJ2-7; TRBD2, the table's D call, lacks a check against the DNA. TRBV7-5 is a known pseudogene. The CDR3 spans 15 residues. Here the CDR3 DNA reads TGTGCCAGAAGCTTAGACTTCCAATCCCCCTACGAGCAGTACGTC. This sequence encodes CARSLDFQSPYEQYV.

This chain uses TRBV29-1 with TRBJ2-7, with 8 positions matching TRBD1. V dropped 3 bases and J dropped 7; count of bases not matched to a gene: 5. The CDR3 is made up of 12 amino acids. The germline V gene encodes CDR1 SQVTM and CDR2 ANQGSEA. CDR3 bases: TGCAGCGTTGACCATAGGACAGGGGAGCAGTACTTC. Translating it yields CSVDHRTGEQYF.

The V and J genes are TRBV11-2 and TRBJ1-2; D ambiguous. The length of the CDR3 is 15 residues. Trimming removed 4 bases at V and 8 bases at J, with 20 bases between. CDR1 and CDR2 from the germline V gene are SGHAT and FQNNGV. For the CDR3, the DNA is TGTGCCAGCAGCTCTCTTGGCGGGCTAAGAGGAGGCTACACCTTC. Translation: CASSSLGGLRGGYTF.